The T cell receptor beta chain under discussion was sequenced for a study of T-cell memory formation after mild COVID-19. In its sample, this clonotype was seen many times. Its antigen is undetermined. Germline V gives CDR1 DFQATT, CDR2 SNEGSKA (reference sequence). V dropped 4 bases and J dropped 6; count of bases not matched to a gene: 3. This CDR3 contains 13 residues. Each CDR3 protein is one row after TCRdb ran MiXCR on the 5' RACE reads. The sample has around 50,000 distinct CDR3 sequences, around a quarter seen once. Study-level findings and limits: Memory from before infection featured some responding clones, which suggests cross-reactive memory joined. A second wave expanding day 15 to 37 was CD4+-biased; contracting clones were balanced. Contracting CD4+ clones were located mainly in CM and EM, and CD8+ clones in EMRA. Proof of SARS-CoV-2 specificity was absent for the second-wave clones that crested on day 37.

This receptor was obtained from a man between 18 and 35 years old who had mild COVID-19 (a few samples of this study predate the infection). Cell type and time point are not known. The chain employs TRBV20-1 and TRBJ2-2, with TRBD2 matching 9 bases. The sequenced material came from PBMCs or a T cell subset sorted from them (not recorded which). The CDR3 is CSAKRGDPGELFF. The CDR3 region has the DNA TGCAGTGCTAAGCGGGGGGACCCCGGGGAGCTGTTTTTT.